Below, 20 T cell receptor beta chains from the same sample are listed, as sequenced in a study of OX40 agonist ivuxolimab in advanced cancers. Here immunoSEQ multiplex PCR was the method, and the copy in TCRdb shows in-frame clones only, minus some. The data contain tens of thousands of clones, around 93% of them seen just once; the ten biggest clones take up approximately 18%. Here the sequenced sample was CD4+ or CD8+ T cells sorted from blood, taken in a trial of the OX40 agonist ivuxolimab. The receptors originated from an adult with an advanced solid tumor such as melanoma, head and neck, liver or kidney cancer.

The chain couples TRBV6-6 to TRBJ1-1, with 9 bases aligning to TRBD1. The CDR3 has 14 residues. The trim removed 5 bases at V and 1 base at J, leaving 2 bases unmatched. Germline V lookup: CDR1 MNHNY, CDR2 SVGAGI (reference sequence). The CDR3 is CASSKQGANTEAFF. CDR3 sequence (DNA): TGTGCCAGCAGTAAACAGGGGGCGAACACTGAAGCTTTCTTT.

The count of this clone is one. The chain carries TRBV7-2 and TRBJ2-3, with D uncertain. V lost 2 bases to trimming and J lost 4 bases, with 7 bases between them. Germline V gives CDR1 SGHTA, CDR2 FQGNSA. This CDR3 is built from 13 residues. The CDR3 region is CASSLFWADTQYF. CDR3 in DNA: TGTGCCAGCAGCTTATTCTGGGCAGATACGCAGTATTTT.

The chain recombines TRBV4-3 with TRBJ2-7; TRBD2 aligns across 11 bases. In germline, CDR1 is LGHNA, CDR2 YSLEER. Trimming at V came to 6 bases and at J to 1 base, leaving 5 bases not matched to a gene. The CDR3 is 15 amino acids. The CDR3 DNA reads TGCGCCAGCAGTTTGGGACTAGCGGAATCCTACGAGCAGTACTTC. Protein sequence: CASSLGLAESYEQYF.

V usage is TRBV2 and J usage is TRBJ1-1, with 9 bases that match TRBD1. The CDR3 consists of 13 residues. Trimming took 11 bases from V and 0 from J; bases not matched to a gene: 4. Germline V gene data show CDR1 as SNHLY and CDR2 as FYNNEI. The CDR3 nucleotides are TGTGCCGTAGGGACAGGGCTGAACACTGAAGCTTTCTTT. Translated, it gives CAVGTGLNTEAFF.

The rearrangement links TRBV30 to TRBJ2-7; possibly TRBD1 or TRBD2 for D (5 bases each). Germline V gene lookup returns CDR1 GTSNPN and CDR2 SVGIG (reference sequence). The CDR3 spans 13 residues. V dropped 2 bases and J dropped 2 bases, with 10 bases sitting between them. CDR3 protein: CAWSYGGTYEQYF. CDR3 bases: TGTGCCTGGAGTTATGGGGGTACCTACGAGCAGTACTTC.

This rearrangement joins TRBV2 to TRBJ2-1; 10 bases fit TRBD2. Losses at the gene ends were 10 bases for V and 7 bases for J; bases not matched to a gene: 7. Germline CDR1 is SNHLY and CDR2 is FYNNEI. The CDR3 runs to 13 residues. CDR3 in amino acids: CAIQREGLNEQFF. The CDR3 coding sequence is TGTGCCATCCAGCGGGAGGGCCTGAATGAGCAGTTCTTC. The variable domain in full, with the rest retrieved from reference TRBV2 and TRBJ2-1, is EPEVTQTPSHQVTQMGQEVILRCVPISNHLYFYWYRQILGQKVEFLVSFYNNEISEKSEIFDDQFSVERPDGSNFTLKIRSTKLEDSAMYFCAIQREGLNEQFFGPGTRLTVL.

The table lists this clone with a count of one. The chain links TRBV27 to TRBJ2-1; 7 bases are shared with TRBD2. CDR3 length: 15 residues. Germline V CDR1 and CDR2: MNHEY, SMNVEV (reference sequence). The V segment lost 3 bases and the J segment 4 bases; nucleotides outside the gene matches: 6. The DNA for the CDR3 is TGTGCCAGCAGTTTGGGACTAACGGAATACAATGAGCAGTTCTTC. It encodes CASSLGLTEYNEQFF.

This chain links TRBV9 with TRBJ2-5, with 10 bases identical to TRBD2. The CDR3 runs to 16 residues. The V gene's germline CDR1 is SGDLS and CDR2 YYNGEE. Trimming removed 6 bases from V and 4 bases from J; junction bases left unmatched: 12. CDR3 protein: CASNSPGTSVGETQYF. The CDR3 DNA reads as TGTGCCAGCAACTCACCCGGGACTAGCGTGGGAGAGACCCAGTACTTC.

The chain uses TRBV27 and TRBJ2-1; D is uncertain. The V gene lost 6 bases and the J gene lost 3 bases, with 18 bases spanning the gap. Germline values: CDR1 MNHEY, CDR2 SMNVEV (reference sequence). The CDR3 sequence is 16 residues long. The CDR3 region has the DNA TGTGCCAGCAGACAAAACCCCGATACGTACTACAATGAGCAGTTCTTC. Protein product: CASRQNPDTYYNEQFF.

This clone was recorded only once. The chain employs TRBV5-8 and TRBJ1-2; D remains ambiguous. Germline-derived CDR1 and CDR2 are SGHTS and YDEGEE. Trimming removed 0 bases at V and 8 bases at J, with 8 bases between. The CDR3 runs to 12 residues. This CDR3 is CASSLGGRGYTF. CDR3 nucleotide sequence: TGTGCCAGCAGCTTGGGCGGTCGCGGCTACACCTTC.

The chain joins TRBV28 to TRBJ2-1; TRBD2 aligns across 10 bases. Germline CDR1 is MDHEN and CDR2 is SYDVKM. Trimming removed 3 bases from V and 7 bases from J; junction bases left unmatched: 9. The CDR3 has 16 amino acids. CDR3 coding DNA: TGTGCCAGCAGTTTGTCTCCTAGCGGGAGAGCAAATGAGCAGTTCTTC. The encoded protein is CASSLSPSGRANEQFF.

This clone has only a few counts. The J gene is TRBJ1-1, the V gene TRBV7-9, with no clear D. The CDR3 has 12 amino acids. CDR1 and CDR2 from the germline V gene are SEHNR and FQNEAQ (reference sequence). Trimming removed 6 bases at V and 7 bases at J, with 12 bases between. The CDR3 coding sequence is TGTGCCAGCAGTTTCAGTACCCTTGAAGCTTTCTTT. It yields the protein CASSFSTLEAFF.

The chain uses TRBV7-9 and TRBJ1-5; D remains ambiguous. Deletions cut 6 bases from V and 3 bases from J, with 15 bases between. Germline V gene sequence: CDR1 SEHNR, CDR2 FQNEAQ (reference sequence). This CDR3 is built from 15 residues. CDR3 amino acids: CASSPKGPVNQPQHF. Written as DNA, the CDR3 is TGTGCCAGCAGTCCAAAAGGTCCAGTCAATCAGCCCCAGCATTTT.

The chain joins TRBV14 to TRBJ2-1, with 7 bases lining up with TRBD1. The V segment lost 7 bases and the J segment 3 bases; nucleotides outside the gene matches: 9. Per the germline V gene, CDR1 is SGHDN and CDR2 is FVKESK. This CDR3 is built from 15 residues. In nucleotides, the CDR3 is TGTGCCAGCAAGCAGGGGCCAGGGGGCTACAATGAGCAGTTCTTC. Translation gives CASKQGPGGYNEQFF. Full variable domain (outside the CDR3, taken from reference TRBV14 and TRBJ2-1): EAGVTQFPSHSVIEKGQTVTLRCDPISGHDNLYWYRRVMGKEIKFLLHFVKESKQDESGMPNNRFLAERTGGTYSTLKVQPAELEDSGVYFCASKQGPGGYNEQFFGPGTRLTVL.

The V call is TRBV29-1, the J call TRBJ2-7; 7 positions agree with TRBD2. Germline V gene sequence: CDR1 SQVTM, CDR2 ANQGSEA. V lost 4 bases and J lost 3; bases outside the gene matches: 6. This CDR3 contains 13 residues. The CDR3 protein is CSVVTSENYEQYF. The CDR3 bases are TGCAGCGTTGTTACTAGCGAGAACTACGAGCAGTACTTC.

In nucleotides, the CDR3 is TGCGCCAGCAGCGGTCGGACTAGCGGGAGTGGTGAGACCCAGTACTTC. The encoded protein is CASSGRTSGSGETQYF. The chain uses TRBV5-1 and TRBJ2-5; 13 bases line up with TRBD2. The CDR3 totals 16 residues. Per germline, CDR1 SGHRS and CDR2 YFSETQ. J lost 5 bases, V lost 4 bases, and 8 bases had no gene match.

This chain connects TRBV27 to TRBJ2-3; D is uncertain. Germline assignment: CDR1 MNHEY and CDR2 SMNVEV (reference sequence). Trimming stripped 5 bases from V and 4 bases from J, with 7 bases between. The CDR3 covers 12 residues. DNA for the CDR3: TGTGCCAGCAGTCGCCCACCAGATACGCAGTATTTT. This codes for CASSRPPDTQYF.

By share of the sample, this clone is medium-sized (0.01 to 0.1%). The chain carries TRBV5-4 and TRBJ2-7, with 9 positions matching TRBD2. The CDR3 has 16 amino acids. Germline V CDR1 and CDR2: SGHNT, YYREEE (reference sequence). Trimming cost V 0 bases and J 5 bases; bases outside gene matches: 9. The CDR3 DNA sequence: TGTGCCAGCAGCTTGGTGGGCAGCGGGAGGCCCCACGAGCAGTACTTC. This translates into CASSLVGSGRPHEQYF.

In this sample, this clone turned up once. The chain uses TRBV13 and TRBJ2-7, with 9 positions matching TRBD1. V trimming: 4 bases; J trimming: 1 base; junction bases outside the gene matches: 5. The CDR3 runs to 15 residues. The germline CDR1 and CDR2 sequences are PRHDT and FYEKMQ (reference sequence). CDR3 nucleotides: TGTGCCAGCAGCTGGGGACAGGGCAATTCCTACGAGCAGTACTTC. It is translated as CASSWGQGNSYEQYF.

The chain recombines TRBV7-2 with TRBJ2-1, with TRBD2 matching 8 bases. Germline lookup yields CDR1 SGHTA and CDR2 FQGNSA. CDR3 length equals 16 residues. Trimming removed 3 bases from V and 2 bases from J; junction bases left unmatched: 6. The CDR3 coding sequence is TGTGCCAGCAGCTTCGACCGGGGGGGCGCCTACAATGAGCAGTTCTTC. Translated, it gives CASSFDRGGAYNEQFF.